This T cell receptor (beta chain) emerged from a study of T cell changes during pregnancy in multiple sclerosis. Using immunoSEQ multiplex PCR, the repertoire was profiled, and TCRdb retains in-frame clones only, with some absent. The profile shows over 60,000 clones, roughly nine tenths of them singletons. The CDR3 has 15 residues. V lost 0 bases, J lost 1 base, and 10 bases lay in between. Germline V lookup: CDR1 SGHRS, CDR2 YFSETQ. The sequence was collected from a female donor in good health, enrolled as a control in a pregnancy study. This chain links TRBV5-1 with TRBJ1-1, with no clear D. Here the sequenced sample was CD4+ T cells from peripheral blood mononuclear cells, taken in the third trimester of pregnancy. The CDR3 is CASSLAGRENTEAFF. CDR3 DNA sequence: TGCGCCAGCAGCTTGGCCGGACGGGAGAACACTGAAGCTTTCTTT.